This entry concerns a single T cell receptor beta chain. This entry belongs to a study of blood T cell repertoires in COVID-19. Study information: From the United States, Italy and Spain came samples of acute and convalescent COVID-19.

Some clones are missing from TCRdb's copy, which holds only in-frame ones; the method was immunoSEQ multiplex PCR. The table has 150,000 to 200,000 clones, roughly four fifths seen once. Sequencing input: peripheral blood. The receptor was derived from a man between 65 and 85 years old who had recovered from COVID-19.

The CDR3 loop is CASSPGLNHEQYF. As DNA, the CDR3 is TGTGCCAGCTCACCGGGCCTCAACCACGAGCAGTACTTC. The chain combines TRBV18 with TRBJ2-7; D gene ambiguous. Germline V lookup: CDR1 KGHSH, CDR2 LQKENI. Between the trimmed V and J ends, which lost 3 bases and 5 bases, there was a span of 11 bases. The CDR3 consists of 13 residues.